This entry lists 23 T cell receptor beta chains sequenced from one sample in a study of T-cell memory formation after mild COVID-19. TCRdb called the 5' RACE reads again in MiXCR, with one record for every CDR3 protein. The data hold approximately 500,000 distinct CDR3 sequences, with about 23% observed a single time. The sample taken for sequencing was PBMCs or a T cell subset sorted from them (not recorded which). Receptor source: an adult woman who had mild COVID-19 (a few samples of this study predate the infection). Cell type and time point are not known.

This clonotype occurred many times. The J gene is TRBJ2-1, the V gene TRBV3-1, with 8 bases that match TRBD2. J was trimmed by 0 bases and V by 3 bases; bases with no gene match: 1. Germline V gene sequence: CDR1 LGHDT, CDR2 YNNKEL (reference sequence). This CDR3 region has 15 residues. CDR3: CASSQSGGSYNEQFF. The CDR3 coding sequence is TGTGCCAGCAGCCAGAGCGGGGGCTCCTACAATGAGCAGTTCTTC.

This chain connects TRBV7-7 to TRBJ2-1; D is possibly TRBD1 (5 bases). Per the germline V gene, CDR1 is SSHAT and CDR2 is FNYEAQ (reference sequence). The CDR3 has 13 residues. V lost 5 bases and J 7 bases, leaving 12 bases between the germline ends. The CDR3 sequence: CASSHLGANEQFF. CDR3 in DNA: TGTGCCAGCAGCCACCTTGGGGCAAATGAGCAGTTCTTC.

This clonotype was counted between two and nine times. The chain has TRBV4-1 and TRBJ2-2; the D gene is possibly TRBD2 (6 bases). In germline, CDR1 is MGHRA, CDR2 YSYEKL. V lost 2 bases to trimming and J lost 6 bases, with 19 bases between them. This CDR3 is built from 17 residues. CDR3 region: CASSQIGLRGSAGELFF. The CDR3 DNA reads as TGCGCCAGCAGCCAAATTGGCCTCCGGGGGAGCGCCGGGGAGCTGTTTTTT.

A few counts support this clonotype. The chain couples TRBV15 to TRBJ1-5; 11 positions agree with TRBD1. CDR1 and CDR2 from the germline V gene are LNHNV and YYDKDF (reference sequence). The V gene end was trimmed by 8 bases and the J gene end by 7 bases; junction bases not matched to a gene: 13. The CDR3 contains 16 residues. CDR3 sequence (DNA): TGTGCCACCGGACGGGACAGGGGGAGTTTAAAACAGCCCCAGCATTTT. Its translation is CATGRDRGSLKQPQHF.

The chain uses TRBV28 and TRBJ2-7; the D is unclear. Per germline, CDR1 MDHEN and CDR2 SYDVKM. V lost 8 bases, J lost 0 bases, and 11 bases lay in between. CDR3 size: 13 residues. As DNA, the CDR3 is TGTGCCAGCGGCGGCGTTCCCTCCTACGAGCAGTACTTC. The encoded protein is CASGGVPSYEQYF.

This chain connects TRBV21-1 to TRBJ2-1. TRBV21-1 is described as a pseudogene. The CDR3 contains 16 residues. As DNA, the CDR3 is TGTGCCAGCAGCAAAGATTTGGCAGGAGCCTACAATGAGCAGTTCTTC. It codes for CASSKDLAGAYNEQFF.

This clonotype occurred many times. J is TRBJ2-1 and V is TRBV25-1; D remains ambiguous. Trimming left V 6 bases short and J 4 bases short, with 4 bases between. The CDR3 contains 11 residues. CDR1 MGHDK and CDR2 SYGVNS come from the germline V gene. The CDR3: CASSGYNEQFF. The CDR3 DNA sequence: TGTGCCAGCAGCGGTTACAATGAGCAGTTCTTC.

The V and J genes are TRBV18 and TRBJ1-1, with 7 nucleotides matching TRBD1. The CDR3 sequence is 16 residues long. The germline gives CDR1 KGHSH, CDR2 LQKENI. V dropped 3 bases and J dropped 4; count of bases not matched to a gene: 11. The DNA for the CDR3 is TGTGCCAGCTCACCCCCGGTAGGGGGCTGGGCCACTGAAGCTTTCTTT. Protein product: CASSPPVGGWATEAFF.

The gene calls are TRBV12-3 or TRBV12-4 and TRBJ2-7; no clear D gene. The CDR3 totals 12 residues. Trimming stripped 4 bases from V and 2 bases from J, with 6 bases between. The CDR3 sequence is CASSSTPYEQYF. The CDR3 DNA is TGTGCCAGCAGTTCCACTCCCTACGAGCAGTACTTC.

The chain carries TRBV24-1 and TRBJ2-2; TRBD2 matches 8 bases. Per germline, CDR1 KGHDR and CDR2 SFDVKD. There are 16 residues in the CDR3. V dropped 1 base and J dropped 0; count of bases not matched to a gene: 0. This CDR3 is CATSDLAGANTGELFF. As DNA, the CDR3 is TGTGCCACCAGTGATTTAGCGGGAGCGAACACCGGGGAGCTGTTTTTT.

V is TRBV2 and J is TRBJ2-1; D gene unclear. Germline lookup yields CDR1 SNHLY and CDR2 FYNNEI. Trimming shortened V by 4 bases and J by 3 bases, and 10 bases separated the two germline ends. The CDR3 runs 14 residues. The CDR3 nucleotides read TGTGCCAGCAGTGGAAGGAACATCTACAATGAGCAGTTCTTC. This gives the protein CASSGRNIYNEQFF.

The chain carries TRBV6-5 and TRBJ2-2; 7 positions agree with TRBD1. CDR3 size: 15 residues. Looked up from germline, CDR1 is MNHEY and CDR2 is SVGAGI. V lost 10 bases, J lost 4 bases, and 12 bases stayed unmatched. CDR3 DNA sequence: TGTGCCACGGAACCCCTTGGGGACAGCACCGGGGAGCTGTTTTTT. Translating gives CATEPLGDSTGELFF.

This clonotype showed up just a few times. CDR3 DNA: TGTGCCAGCAGCTCGGTCCCGTCCACTGAAGCTTTCTTT. It codes for CASSSVPSTEAFF. V gene TRBV7-9 combines with J gene TRBJ1-1; D gene unclear. Trimming took off 4 bases at V and 4 bases at J, with 10 bases between the two ends. The germline V gene has CDR1 SEHNR and CDR2 FQNEAQ (reference sequence). The CDR3 consists of 13 residues.

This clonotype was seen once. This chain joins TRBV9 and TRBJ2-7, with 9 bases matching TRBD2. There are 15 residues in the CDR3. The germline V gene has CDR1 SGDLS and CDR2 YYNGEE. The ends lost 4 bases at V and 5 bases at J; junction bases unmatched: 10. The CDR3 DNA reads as TGTGCCAGCAGCACAGGACTAGCGCCACCCCACGAGCAGTACTTC. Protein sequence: CASSTGLAPPHEQYF.

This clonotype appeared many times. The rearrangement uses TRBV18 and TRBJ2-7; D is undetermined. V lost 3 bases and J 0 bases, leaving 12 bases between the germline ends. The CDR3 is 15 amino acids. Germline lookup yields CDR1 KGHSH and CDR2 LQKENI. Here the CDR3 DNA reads TGTGCCAGCTCACCCAGTACCGGTAACTCCTACGAGCAGTACTTC. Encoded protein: CASSPSTGNSYEQYF. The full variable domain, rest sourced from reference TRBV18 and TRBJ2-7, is NAGVMQNPRHLVRRRGQEARLRCSPMKGHSHVYWYRQLPEEGLKFMVYLQKENIIDESGMPKERFSAEFPKEGPSILRIQQVVRGDSAAYFCASSPSTGNSYEQYFGPGTRLTVT.

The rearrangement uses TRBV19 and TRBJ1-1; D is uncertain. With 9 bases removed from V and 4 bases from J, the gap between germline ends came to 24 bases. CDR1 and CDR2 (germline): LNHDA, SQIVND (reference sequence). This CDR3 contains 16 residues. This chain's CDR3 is CASLLSRAPGSTEAFF. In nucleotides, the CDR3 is TGTGCCAGCCTACTGAGCCGGGCCCCTGGGAGCACTGAAGCTTTCTTT.

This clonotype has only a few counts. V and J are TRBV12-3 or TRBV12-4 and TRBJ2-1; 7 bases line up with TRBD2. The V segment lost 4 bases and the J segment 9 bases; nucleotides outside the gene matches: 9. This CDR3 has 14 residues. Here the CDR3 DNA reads TGTGCCAGCAGTTACACGGGGGGTAGCGGTGAGCAGTTCTTC. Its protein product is CASSYTGGSGEQFF.

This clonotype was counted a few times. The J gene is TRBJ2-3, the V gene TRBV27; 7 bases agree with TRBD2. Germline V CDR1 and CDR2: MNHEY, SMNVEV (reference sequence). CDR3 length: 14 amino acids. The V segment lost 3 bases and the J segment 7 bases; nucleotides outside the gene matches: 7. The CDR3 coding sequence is TGTGCCAGCAGTTTCCCCCCGCGGGGGTATACGCAGTATTTT. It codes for CASSFPPRGYTQYF.

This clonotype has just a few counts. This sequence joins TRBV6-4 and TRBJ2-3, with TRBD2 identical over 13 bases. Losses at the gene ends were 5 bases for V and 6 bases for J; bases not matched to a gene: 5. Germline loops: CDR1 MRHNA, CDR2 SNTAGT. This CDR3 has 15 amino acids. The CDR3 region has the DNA TGTGCCAGCAGTCTACTAGCGGGGGGGTTGGATACGCAGTATTTT. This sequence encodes CASSLLAGGLDTQYF.

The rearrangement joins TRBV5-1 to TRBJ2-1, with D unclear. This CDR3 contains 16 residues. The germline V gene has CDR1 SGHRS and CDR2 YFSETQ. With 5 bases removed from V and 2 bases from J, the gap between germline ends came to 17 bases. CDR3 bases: TGCGCCAGCAGTGCGGAAGGGAAAGCCGCCTACAATGAGCAGTTCTTC. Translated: CASSAEGKAAYNEQFF.

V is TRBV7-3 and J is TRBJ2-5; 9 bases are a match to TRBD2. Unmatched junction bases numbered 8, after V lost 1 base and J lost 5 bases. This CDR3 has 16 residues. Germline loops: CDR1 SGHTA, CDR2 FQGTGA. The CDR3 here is CASSLIGGRGLETQYF. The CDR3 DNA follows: TGTGCCAGCAGCTTAATCGGCGGGAGGGGGTTGGAGACCCAGTACTTC.

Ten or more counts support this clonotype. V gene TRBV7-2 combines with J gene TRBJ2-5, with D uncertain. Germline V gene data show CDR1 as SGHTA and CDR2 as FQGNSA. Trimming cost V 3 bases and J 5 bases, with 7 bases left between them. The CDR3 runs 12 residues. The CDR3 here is CASSFRRETQYF. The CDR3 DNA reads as TGTGCCAGCAGCTTTCGACGGGAGACCCAGTACTTC.

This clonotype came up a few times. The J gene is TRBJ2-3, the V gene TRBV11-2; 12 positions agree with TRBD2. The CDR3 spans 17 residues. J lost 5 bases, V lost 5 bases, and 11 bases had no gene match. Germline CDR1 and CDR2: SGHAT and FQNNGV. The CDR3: CASSPVSLAGGGDTQYF. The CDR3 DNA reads TGTGCCAGCAGCCCAGTTTCACTAGCGGGGGGTGGAGATACGCAGTATTTT.